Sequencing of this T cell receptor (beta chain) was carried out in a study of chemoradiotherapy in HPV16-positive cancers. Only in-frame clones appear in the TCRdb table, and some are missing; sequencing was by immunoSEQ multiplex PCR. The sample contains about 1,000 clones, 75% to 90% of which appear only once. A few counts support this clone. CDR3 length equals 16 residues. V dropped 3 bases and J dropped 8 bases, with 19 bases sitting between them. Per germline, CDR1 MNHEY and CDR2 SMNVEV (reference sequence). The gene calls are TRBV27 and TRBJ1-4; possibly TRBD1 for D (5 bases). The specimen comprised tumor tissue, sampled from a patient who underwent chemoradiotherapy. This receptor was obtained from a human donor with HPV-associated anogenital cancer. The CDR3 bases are TGTGCCAGCAGTTTCCTGGCCGGACTCAAGGGGGAAAAACTGTTTTTT. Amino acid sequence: CASSFLAGLKGEKLFF.